These 10 T cell receptor beta chains originate from one sample sequenced in a study of blood T cell repertoires in COVID-19. TCRdb's copy holds only in-frame clones and misses some; the assay was immunoSEQ multiplex PCR. The sample records roughly 300,000 clones, about nine tenths being singletons. The sample taken for sequencing was PBMCs or T cells enriched from blood (not recorded which). The receptor set was obtained from a man aged 25-45 years who had recovered from COVID-19.

This chain joins TRBV28 and TRBJ2-1, with D possibly matching TRBD1 (6 bases). Germline assignment: CDR1 MDHEN and CDR2 SYDVKM. CDR3 length: 16 amino acids. The ends were cut back, 6 bases at V and 8 bases at J, with 23 bases in the middle. CDR3 in amino acids: CASSPTGGHSSYEQFF. DNA for the CDR3: TGTGCCAGCAGCCCTACTGGGGGACACAGCAGCTATGAGCAGTTCTTC.

This clone was seen a handful of times. The chain has TRBV6-1 and TRBJ2-7, with TRBD1 matching over 7 bases. Germline V CDR1 and CDR2: MNHNS, SASEGT. This CDR3 is built from 16 residues. Unmatched junction bases numbered 7, after V lost 2 bases and J lost 0 bases. The CDR3 here is CASSENQGVSSYEQYF. The DNA of the CDR3 is TGTGCCAGCAGTGAAAACCAGGGGGTGAGCTCCTACGAGCAGTACTTC.

This clone has only one observation. The rearrangement uses TRBV28 and TRBJ1-4, with 10 bases fitting TRBD1. CDR3 length equals 19 residues. The V and J ends lost 6 bases and 1 base, in that order; junction bases with no gene match: 14. Germline CDR1 reads MDHEN; CDR2 reads SYDVKM. For the CDR3, the DNA is TGTGCCAGCAGAACCGGGACAGGGGATCGGGTTAGAACTAATGAAAAACTGTTTTTT. It codes for CASRTGTGDRVRTNEKLFF.

This chain uses TRBV11-2 with TRBJ1-1; weak D call: TRBD1 (5 bases). V lost 3 bases and J lost 8, with 13 bases in between. Germline V CDR1 and CDR2: SGHAT, FQNNGV. The CDR3 covers 13 residues. The DNA of the CDR3 is TGTGCCAGCAGCTTCCCCGGGGCGGGGGAAGCTTTCTTT. It is translated as CASSFPGAGEAFF.

This clone showed up just once. The chain uses TRBV14 and TRBJ2-3; D may be TRBD1 (6 bases). Germline V lookup: CDR1 SGHDN, CDR2 FVKESK. This CDR3 has 17 residues. V lost 1 base to trimming and J lost 0 bases, with 14 bases between them. The DNA of the CDR3 is TGTGCCAGCAGCCAAGGGGCCGGACAGCTTAGCACAGATACGCAGTATTTT. Protein product: CASSQGAGQLSTDTQYF.

The rearrangement joins TRBV11-2 to TRBJ1-3, with D unresolved. The CDR3 is 19 amino acids. V shed 0 bases and J shed 0 bases, with 18 bases lying between them. CDR1 SGHAT and CDR2 FQNNGV come from the germline V gene. The CDR3 DNA is TGTGCCAGCAGCTTAGATCTTGTTTGGGCCGCGAGCTCTGGAAACACCATATATTTT. Residues: CASSLDLVWAASSGNTIYF.

The CDR3 spells CASSKEVSSYEQYF. CDR3 bases: TGTGCCAGCAGTAAAGAGGTTAGCTCCTACGAGCAGTACTTC. The V and J genes are TRBV27 and TRBJ2-7; D ambiguous. The CDR3 extends over 14 amino acids. V dropped 5 bases and J dropped 0 bases, with 11 bases sitting between them. CDR1 and CDR2 from the germline V gene are MNHEY and SMNVEV (reference sequence).

This chain joins TRBV5-5 and TRBJ1-1; D is undetermined. The germline gives CDR1 SGHKS, CDR2 YYEKEE (reference sequence). This CDR3 is built from 13 residues. V lost 2 bases to trimming and J lost 4 bases, with 9 bases between them. CDR3: CASSFGSSTEAFF. The CDR3 DNA sequence: TGTGCCAGCAGCTTCGGGAGTAGCACTGAAGCTTTCTTT.

The V and J genes are TRBV5-1 and TRBJ2-7; possible D gene TRBD1, 5 bases. This CDR3 is built from 15 residues. The V gene lost 4 bases and the J gene lost 2 bases, with 16 bases spanning the gap. The germline gives CDR1 SGHRS, CDR2 YFSETQ. CDR3 in DNA: TGCGCCAGCAGCCCCAGGAGCAGGGCTACCTACGAGCAGTACTTC. Protein sequence: CASSPRSRATYEQYF.

The V call is TRBV30, the J call TRBJ2-4, with 8 bases matching TRBD1. The ends lost 4 bases at V and 1 base at J; junction bases unmatched: 18. This CDR3 spans 19 amino acids. Germline V lookup: CDR1 GTSNPN, CDR2 SVGIG (reference sequence). The DNA for the CDR3 is TGTGCCTGGACGGGCAGGAGGACAGGGAGCGTTCCGGCCAAAAACATTCAGTACTTC. Its translation: CAWTGRRTGSVPAKNIQYF.